This TCR beta chain came from a study of OX40 agonist ivuxolimab in advanced cancers. Germline CDR1 PRHDT, CDR2 FYEKMQ (reference sequence). The CDR3 length is 17 residues. Trimming pared 5 bases from V and 4 bases from J, leaving 23 bases between. Clones were sequenced by immunoSEQ multiplex PCR, and TCRdb holds only the in-frame ones, with some missing. The table has 65,000 to 75,000 clones, 70% to 90% seen once. This sample comprised CD4+ or CD8+ T cells sorted from blood, obtained in a trial of the OX40 agonist ivuxolimab. This TCR was sampled from an adult with an advanced solid tumor such as melanoma, head and neck, liver or kidney cancer. The chain carries TRBV13 and TRBJ1-1; D is possibly TRBD1 (6 bases). CDR3 protein: CASSPPRGRGGSTEAFF. The CDR3 nucleotides are TGTGCCAGCAGCCCCCCACGAGGAAGGGGGGGGAGCACTGAAGCTTTCTTT.